This T cell receptor (beta chain) emerged from a study of graft-versus-host responses after intestinal transplantation. Across the whole study: Among the recipients, all got anti-thymocyte globulin induction and then tacrolimus and steroids for roughly three years. Regarding the study as a whole: Patients who carried graft-donor T cell macrochimerism also had high graft-versus-host to host-versus-graft clonal ratios in their allografts.

This clone was seen once. Its antigen is undetermined. Profiled with immunoSEQ multiplex PCR; TCRdb holds only in-frame clones, not every one. Among 150,000 or so clones, around 90% were seen once, and the ten largest hold about 0.18%. The TCR originated in a human donor who received an intestinal transplant. The input for sequencing was unstimulated CD4+ T cells sorted from spleen or lymph node cells, taken before intestinal transplant.

The CDR3 region has the DNA TGTGCCAGCAGTTACACCTGGACAGGGACTAGCATGGAGCTGTTTTTT. Translated: CASSYTWTGTSMELFF. V is TRBV6-6 and J is TRBJ2-2, with D maybe TRBD2 (9 bases). Trimming removed 2 bases from V and 10 bases from J, with 20 bases in between. The germline gives CDR1 MNHNY, CDR2 SVGAGI (reference sequence). The CDR3 is 16 amino acids.